This T cell receptor (beta chain) originates from a study of a mutant IDH1 vaccine in newly diagnosed glioma. Study as a whole: Earlier therapy was either radiotherapy, temozolomide, or both, and most got both. Study results and limitations: Apparently, pseudoprogression bore no relation to changes among the top peripheral T cell clonotypes.

To note about this clone: Its antigen is still unknown.

Time point defined: week 47, end of study. Vaccination used 300 ug of mutant IDH1 20-mer peptide per dose, with topical imiquimod. Measured with immunoSEQ multiplex PCR; TCRdb has only the in-frame clones, and not every one. The table records approximately 60,000 clones, 75% to 90% of them present only once. The germline V and J ends were trimmed by 4 bases and 8 bases, with 15 bases remaining between them. Looked up from germline, CDR1 is SGHDT and CDR2 is YYEEEE. The CDR3 has 13 amino acids. The chain employs TRBV5-6 and TRBJ1-1; perhaps TRBD1 as D (5 bases). This TCR was recovered from a woman between 45 and 65 years old with glioma. The sequencing used PBMCs, collected from a glioma patient whose treatment included an IDH1 peptide vaccine. The CDR3 DNA reads TGTGCCAGCAGCACCAAGGTCGGGACCGAAGCTTTCTTT. It is translated as CASSTKVGTEAFF.